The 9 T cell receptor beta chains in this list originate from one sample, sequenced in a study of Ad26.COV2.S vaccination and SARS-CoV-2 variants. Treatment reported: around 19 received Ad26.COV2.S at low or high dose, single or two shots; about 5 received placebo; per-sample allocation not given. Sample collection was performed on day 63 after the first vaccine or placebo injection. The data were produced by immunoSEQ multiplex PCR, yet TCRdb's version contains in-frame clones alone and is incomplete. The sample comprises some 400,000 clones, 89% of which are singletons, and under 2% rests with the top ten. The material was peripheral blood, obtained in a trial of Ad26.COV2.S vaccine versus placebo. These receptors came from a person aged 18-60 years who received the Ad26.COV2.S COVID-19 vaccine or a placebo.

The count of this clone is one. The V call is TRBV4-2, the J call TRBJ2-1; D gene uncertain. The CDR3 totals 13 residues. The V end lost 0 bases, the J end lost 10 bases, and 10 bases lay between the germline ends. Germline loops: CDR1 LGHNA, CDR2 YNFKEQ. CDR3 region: CASSQEGSREQFF. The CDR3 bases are TGTGCCAGCAGCCAAGAGGGGTCTCGAGAGCAGTTCTTC.

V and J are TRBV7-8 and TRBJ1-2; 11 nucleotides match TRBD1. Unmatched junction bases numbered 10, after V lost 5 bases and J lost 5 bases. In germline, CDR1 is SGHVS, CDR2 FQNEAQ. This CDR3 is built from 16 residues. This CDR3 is CASSHPDRGRGYGYTF. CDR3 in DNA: TGTGCCAGCAGCCATCCGGACAGGGGGCGCGGGTATGGCTACACCTTC.

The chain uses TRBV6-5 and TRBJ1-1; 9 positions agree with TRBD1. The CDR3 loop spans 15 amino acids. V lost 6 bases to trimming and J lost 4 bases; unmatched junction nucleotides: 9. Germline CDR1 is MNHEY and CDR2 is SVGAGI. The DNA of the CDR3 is TGTGCCAGCAGAACCCCGGGACAGGGAACCACTGAAGCTTTCTTT. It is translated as CASRTPGQGTTEAFF.

CDR3 coding DNA: TGTGCCAGTAGTACGAGTGGGTCCTTGACTTCACCCCTCCACTTT. It translates to CASSTSGSLTSPLHF. V gene TRBV19 combines with J gene TRBJ1-6; no reliable D call. V was shortened by 4 bases and J by 9 bases, with 16 bases between the two germline ends. Germline V gives CDR1 LNHDA, CDR2 SQIVND (reference sequence). The CDR3 consists of 15 residues.

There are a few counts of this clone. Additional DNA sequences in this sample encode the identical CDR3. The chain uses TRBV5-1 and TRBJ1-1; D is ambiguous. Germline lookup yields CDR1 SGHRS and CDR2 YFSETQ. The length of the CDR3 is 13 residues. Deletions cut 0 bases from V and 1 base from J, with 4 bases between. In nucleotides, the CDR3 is TGCGCCAGCAGCTTGGAAGGGAACACTGAAGCTTTCTTT. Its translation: CASSLEGNTEAFF.

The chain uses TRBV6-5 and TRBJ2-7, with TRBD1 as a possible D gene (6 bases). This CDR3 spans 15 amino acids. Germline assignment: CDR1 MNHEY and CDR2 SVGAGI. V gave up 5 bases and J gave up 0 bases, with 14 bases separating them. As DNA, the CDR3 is TGTGCCAGCAGTAGACCCGGACAGAGCTCCTACGAGCAGTACTTC. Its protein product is CASSRPGQSSYEQYF.

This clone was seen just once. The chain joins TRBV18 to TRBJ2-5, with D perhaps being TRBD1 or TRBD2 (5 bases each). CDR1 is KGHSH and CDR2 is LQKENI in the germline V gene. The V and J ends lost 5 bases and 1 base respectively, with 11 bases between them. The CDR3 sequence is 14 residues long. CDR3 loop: CASSYGTAQETQYF. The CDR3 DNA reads TGTGCCAGCTCATACGGGACGGCCCAAGAGACCCAGTACTTC.

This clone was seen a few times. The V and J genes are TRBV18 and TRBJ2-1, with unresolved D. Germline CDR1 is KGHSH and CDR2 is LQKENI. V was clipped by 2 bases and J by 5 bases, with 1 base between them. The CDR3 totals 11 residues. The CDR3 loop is CASSPDNEQFF. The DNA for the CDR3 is TGTGCCAGCTCACCAGACAATGAGCAGTTCTTC.

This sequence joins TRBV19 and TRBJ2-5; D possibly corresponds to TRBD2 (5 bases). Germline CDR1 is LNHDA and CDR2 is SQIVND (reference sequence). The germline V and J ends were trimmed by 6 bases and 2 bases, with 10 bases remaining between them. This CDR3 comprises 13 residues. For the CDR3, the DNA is TGTGCCAGTAGAAAGAGGGATCAAGAGACCCAGTACTTC. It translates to CASRKRDQETQYF.